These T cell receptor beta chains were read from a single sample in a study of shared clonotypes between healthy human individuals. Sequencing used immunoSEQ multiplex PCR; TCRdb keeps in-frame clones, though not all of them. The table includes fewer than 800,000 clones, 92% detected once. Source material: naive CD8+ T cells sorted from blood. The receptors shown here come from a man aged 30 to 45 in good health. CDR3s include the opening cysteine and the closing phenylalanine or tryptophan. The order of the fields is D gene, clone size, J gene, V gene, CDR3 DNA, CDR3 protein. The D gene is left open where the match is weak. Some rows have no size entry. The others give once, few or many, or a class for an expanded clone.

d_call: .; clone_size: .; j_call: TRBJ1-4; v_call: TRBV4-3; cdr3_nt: TGCGCCAGCAGCCAAGGCCCCTCTGGGGAGGAAAGAGAAAAACTGTTTTTT; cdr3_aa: CASSQGPSGEEREKLFF
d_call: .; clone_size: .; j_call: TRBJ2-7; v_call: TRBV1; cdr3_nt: TGCACCAGCAGCCCCCCTGTAGCCGAGAGCTCCTACGAGCAGTACTTC; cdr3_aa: CTSSPPVAESSYEQYF
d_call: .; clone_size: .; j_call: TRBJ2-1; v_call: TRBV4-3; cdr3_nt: TGCGCCAGCAGCCAAGAACCGGGATGGAATGAGCAGTTCTTC; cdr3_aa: CASSQEPGWNEQFF
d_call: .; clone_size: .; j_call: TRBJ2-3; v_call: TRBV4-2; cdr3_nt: TGTGCCAGCAGCCAAGACCCCAGTGTCTCAGATACGCAGTATTTT; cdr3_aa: CASSQDPSVSDTQYF
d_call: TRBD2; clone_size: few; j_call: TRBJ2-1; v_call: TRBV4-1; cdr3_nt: TGCGCCAGCAGCCAGAGGGGAGGGGACCCCTCCTACAATGAGCAGTTCTTC; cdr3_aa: CASSQRGGDPSYNEQFF
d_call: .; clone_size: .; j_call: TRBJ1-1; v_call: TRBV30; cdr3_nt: TGTGCCTGGAGTCCATTGGGCACTGAAGCTTTCTTT; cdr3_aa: CAWSPLGTEAFF
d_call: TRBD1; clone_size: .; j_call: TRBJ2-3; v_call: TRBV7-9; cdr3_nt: TGTGCCAGCAGCACCGACAGGGGAAGCACAGATACGCAGTATTTT; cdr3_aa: CASSTDRGSTDTQYF
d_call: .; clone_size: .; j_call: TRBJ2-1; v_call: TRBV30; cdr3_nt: TGTGCCTGGAGTGGGATCGGGGGAGTTGAGCAGTTCTTC; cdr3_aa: CAWSGIGGVEQFF
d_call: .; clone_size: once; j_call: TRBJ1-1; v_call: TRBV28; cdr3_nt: TGTGCCAGCAGTTTAATCGCTTTTCCTGAAGCTTTCTTT; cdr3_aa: CASSLIAFPEAFF
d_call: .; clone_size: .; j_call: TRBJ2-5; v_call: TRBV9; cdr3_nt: TGTGCCAGCAGCGTAGCGGGAGTGGAGACCCAGTACTTC; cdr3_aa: CASSVAGVETQYF
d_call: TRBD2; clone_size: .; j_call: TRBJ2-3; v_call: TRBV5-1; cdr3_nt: TGCGCCAGCAGCTTGGAATCTCTAGCGGGAAGCACAGATACGCAGTATTTT; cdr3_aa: CASSLESLAGSTDTQYF
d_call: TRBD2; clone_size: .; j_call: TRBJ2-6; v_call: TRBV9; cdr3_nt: TGTGCCAGCAGCGCCCCCCTCCAGGGGAGGGGAGCGGGAGGGCCCCCCTCTGGGGCCAACGTCCTGACTTTC; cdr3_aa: CASSAPLQGRGAGGPPSGANVLTF
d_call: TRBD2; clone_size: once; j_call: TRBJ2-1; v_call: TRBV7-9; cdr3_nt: TGTGCCAGCAGCCGTAGCGGGAGTTACAATGAGCAGTTCTTC; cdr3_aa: CASSRSGSYNEQFF
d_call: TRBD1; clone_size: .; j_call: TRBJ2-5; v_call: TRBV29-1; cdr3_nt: TGCAGCGGGGAAACAGGGGAGAGAGAGACCCAGTACTTC; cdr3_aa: CSGETGERETQYF
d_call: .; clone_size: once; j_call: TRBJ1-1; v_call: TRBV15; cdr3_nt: TGTGCCACCAGCAGAGAGGACACCATGAACACTGAAGCTTTCTTT; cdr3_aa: CATSREDTMNTEAFF
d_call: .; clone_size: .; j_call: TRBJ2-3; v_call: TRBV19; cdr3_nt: TGTGCCAGTAGTATTGAAACTAGCTTCATCACAGATACGCAGTATTTT; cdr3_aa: CASSIETSFITDTQYF
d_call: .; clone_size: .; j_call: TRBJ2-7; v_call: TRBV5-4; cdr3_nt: TGTGCCAGCAGTTTCGATAAGTCCTCCTACGAGCAGTACTTC; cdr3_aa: CASSFDKSSYEQYF
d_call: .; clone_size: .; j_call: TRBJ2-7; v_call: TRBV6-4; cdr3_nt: TGTGCCAGCAGTGACGCCCCGGTTGCGGACGAGCAGTACTTC; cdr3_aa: CASSDAPVADEQYF
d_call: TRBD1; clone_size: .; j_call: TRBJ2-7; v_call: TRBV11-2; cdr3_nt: TGTGCCAGCAGCCCAGGGACAGGGGTCGACGAGCAGTACTTC; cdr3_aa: CASSPGTGVDEQYF
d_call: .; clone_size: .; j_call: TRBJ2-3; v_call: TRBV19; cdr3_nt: TGTGCCAGTAGTATAGCGGCCACAGATACGCAGTATTTT; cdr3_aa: CASSIAATDTQYF
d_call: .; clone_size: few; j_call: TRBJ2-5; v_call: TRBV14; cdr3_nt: TGTGCCAGCAGCCCAGACGGGACCGTACGACGGGCCGAGACCCAGTACTTC; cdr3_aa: CASSPDGTVRRAETQYF
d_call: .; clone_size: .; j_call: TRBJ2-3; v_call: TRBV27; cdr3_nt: TGTGCCAGCACATCCCGGGACACGACCACAGATACGCAGTATTTT; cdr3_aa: CASTSRDTTTDTQYF
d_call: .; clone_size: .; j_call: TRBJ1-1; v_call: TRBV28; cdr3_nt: TGTGCCAGCAGTTTCCAAGGGGTTCGGAGCACTGAAGCTTTCTTT; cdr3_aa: CASSFQGVRSTEAFF
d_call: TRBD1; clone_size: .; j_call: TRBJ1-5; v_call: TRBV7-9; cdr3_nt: TGTGCCAGCAGCTTAGCGCTCGGGACAGGGGTTTATTACGATCAGCCCCAGCATTTT; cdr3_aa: CASSLALGTGVYYDQPQHF
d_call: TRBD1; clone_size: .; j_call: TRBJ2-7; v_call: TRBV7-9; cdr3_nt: TGTGCCAGCAGCTTAGGCGATGGGAAAGACAGGGCCTACGAGCAGTACTTC; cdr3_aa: CASSLGDGKDRAYEQYF
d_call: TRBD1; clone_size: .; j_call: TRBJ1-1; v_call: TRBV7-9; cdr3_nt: TGTGCCAGCAGCAGGACAGGGGCCACATCTTCGAACACTGAAGCTTTCTTT; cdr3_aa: CASSRTGATSSNTEAFF
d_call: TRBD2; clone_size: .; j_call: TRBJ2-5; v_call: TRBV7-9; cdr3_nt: TGTGCCAGCAGCTTACTAACAGGTCGACTAGCGGCCCAAGAGACCCAGTACTTC; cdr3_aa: CASSLLTGRLAAQETQYF
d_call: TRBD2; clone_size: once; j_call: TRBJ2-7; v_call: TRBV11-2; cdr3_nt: TGTGCCAGCAGCTCAACTACTAGCGGGTCCTACGAGCAGTACTTC; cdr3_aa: CASSSTTSGSYEQYF
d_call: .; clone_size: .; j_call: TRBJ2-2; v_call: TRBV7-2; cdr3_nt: TGTGCCAGCAGCTTACGGGCCGGGGAGCTGTTTTTT; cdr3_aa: CASSLRAGELFF
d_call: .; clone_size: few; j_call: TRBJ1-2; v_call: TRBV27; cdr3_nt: TGTGCCAGCAGTTTATCACGGAATTATGGCTACACCTTC; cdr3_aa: CASSLSRNYGYTF
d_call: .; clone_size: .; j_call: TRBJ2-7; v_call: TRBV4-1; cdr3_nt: TGCGCCAGCAGCCAACGACAAAGCTCCTACGAGCAGTACTTC; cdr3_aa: CASSQRQSSYEQYF
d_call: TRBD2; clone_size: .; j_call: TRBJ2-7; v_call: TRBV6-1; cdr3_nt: TGTGCCAGCAGTGAAGCTCGACTAGCGGGAGCCTCCTACGAGCAGTACTTC; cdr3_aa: CASSEARLAGASYEQYF
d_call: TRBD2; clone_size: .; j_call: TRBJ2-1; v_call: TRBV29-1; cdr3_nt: TGCAGCGTTCGGGGGGGGCTTTACAATGAGCAGTTCTTC; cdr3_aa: CSVRGGLYNEQFF